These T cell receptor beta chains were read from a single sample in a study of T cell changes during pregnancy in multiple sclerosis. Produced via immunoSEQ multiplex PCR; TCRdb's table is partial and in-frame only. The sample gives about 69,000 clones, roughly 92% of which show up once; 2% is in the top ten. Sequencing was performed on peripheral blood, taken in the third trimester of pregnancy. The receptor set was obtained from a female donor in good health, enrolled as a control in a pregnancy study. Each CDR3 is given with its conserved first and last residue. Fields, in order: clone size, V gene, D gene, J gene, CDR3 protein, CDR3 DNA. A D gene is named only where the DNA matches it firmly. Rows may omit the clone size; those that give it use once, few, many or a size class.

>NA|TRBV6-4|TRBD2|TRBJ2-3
CASSDGTSGGTDTQYF
TGTGCCAGCAGTGACGGGACTAGCGGGGGCACAGATACGCAGTATTTT
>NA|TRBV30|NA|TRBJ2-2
CAWRGGAVSGELFF
TGTGCCTGGAGGGGGGGGGCAGTCTCCGGGGAGCTGTTTTTT
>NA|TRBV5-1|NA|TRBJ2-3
CASSLGEGTDTQYF
TGCGCCAGCAGCTTGGGCGAAGGCACAGATACGCAGTATTTT
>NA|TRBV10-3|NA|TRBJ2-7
CAISDGSTYEQYF
TGTGCCATCAGTGATGGGAGTACCTACGAGCAGTACTTC
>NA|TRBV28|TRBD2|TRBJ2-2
CASNIAGANTGELFF
TGTGCCAGCAACATAGCGGGAGCGAACACCGGGGAGCTGTTTTTT
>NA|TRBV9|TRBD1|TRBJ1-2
CASSVEGAGGDRGIRSPYGYTF
TGTGCCAGCAGCGTAGAAGGGGCGGGCGGGGACAGGGGGATACGGTCCCCTTATGGCTACACCTTC
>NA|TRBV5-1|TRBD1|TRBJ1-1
CASSHSLQGTNTEAFF
TGCGCCAGCAGCCACTCTTTACAGGGGACTAACACTGAAGCTTTCTTT
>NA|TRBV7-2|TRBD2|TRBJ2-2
CASSSPERLAGYGGGELFF
TGTGCCAGCAGTTCCCCGGAACGTCTAGCGGGATACGGTGGCGGGGAGCTGTTTTTT
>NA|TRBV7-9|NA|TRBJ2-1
CASSLQGWDEQFF
TGTGCCAGCAGCTTACAGGGTTGGGATGAGCAGTTCTTC
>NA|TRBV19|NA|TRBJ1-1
CASITGPGDTEAFF
TGTGCCAGTATAACGGGGCCGGGAGACACTGAAGCTTTCTTT
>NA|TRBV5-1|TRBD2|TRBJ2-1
CASSFGLAGNEQFF
TGCGCCAGCAGCTTTGGACTAGCGGGGAATGAGCAGTTCTTC
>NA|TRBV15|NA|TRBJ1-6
CATSRGPRGSWNSPLHF
TGTGCCACCAGCAGAGGTCCCAGGGGCAGCTGGAATTCACCCCTCCACTTT
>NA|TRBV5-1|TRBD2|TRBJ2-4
CASSLGGRGELDIQYF
TGCGCCAGCAGCTTGGGAGGCCGGGGGGAGTTGGACATTCAGTACTTC
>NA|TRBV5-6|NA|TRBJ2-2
CASSPQGRGSGELFF
TGTGCCAGCAGCCCTCAGGGGAGGGGGTCCGGGGAGCTGTTTTTT
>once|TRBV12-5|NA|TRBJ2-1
CASASSYNEQFF
TGTGCTAGCGCTAGCTCCTACAATGAGCAGTTCTTC
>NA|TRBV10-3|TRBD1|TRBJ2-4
CATRRPGTGTKNIQYF
TGTGCCACCAGACGTCCCGGGACAGGGACCAAAAACATTCAGTACTTC
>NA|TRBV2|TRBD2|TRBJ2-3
CASSESGGVGTQYF
TGTGCCAGCAGTGAGAGTGGGGGGGTGGGTACGCAGTATTTT
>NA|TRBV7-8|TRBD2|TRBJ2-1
CASSLTWTSGNEQFF
TGTGCCAGCAGCTTAACCTGGACTAGCGGGAATGAGCAGTTCTTC
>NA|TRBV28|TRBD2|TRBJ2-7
CASSGRSTYEQYF
TGTGCCAGCAGCGGGAGGTCCACCTACGAGCAGTACTTC
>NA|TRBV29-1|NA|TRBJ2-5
CSGRRGPEETQYF
TGCAGCGGGCGGCGGGGGCCAGAAGAGACCCAGTACTTC
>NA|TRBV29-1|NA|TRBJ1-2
CSVAPVLRQRIYGYTF
TGCAGCGTTGCCCCGGTATTACGGCAGAGGATCTATGGCTACACCTTC
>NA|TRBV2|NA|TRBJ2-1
CASEAGTLDPGEQFF
TGTGCCAGCGAGGCCGGGACACTTGACCCCGGAGAGCAGTTCTTC
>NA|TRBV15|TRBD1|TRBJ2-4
CATSRVGGGTGATAGDGINIQYF
TGTGCCACCAGCAGAGTCGGGGGTGGGACAGGGGCAACAGCGGGAGATGGAATAAACATTCAGTACTTC
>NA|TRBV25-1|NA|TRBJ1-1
CASSGPRAGDAEAFF
TGTGCCAGCAGTGGCCCCAGGGCGGGGGACGCTGAAGCTTTCTTT
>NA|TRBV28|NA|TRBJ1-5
CASSNLIGGRNQPQHF
TGTGCCAGCAGCAACTTAATAGGGGGTCGCAATCAGCCCCAGCATTTT
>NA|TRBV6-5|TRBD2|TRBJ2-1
CASSYWLGLADNEQFF
TGTGCCAGCAGTTACTGGCTTGGACTAGCGGACAATGAGCAGTTCTTC
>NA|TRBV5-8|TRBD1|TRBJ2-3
CASSRDRNRDTQYF
TGTGCCAGCAGCCGGGACAGAAATAGGGATACGCAGTATTTT
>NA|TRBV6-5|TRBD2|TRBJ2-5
CASSYAGRGLGETQYF
TGTGCCAGCAGTTACGCCGGGAGGGGCTTAGGAGAGACCCAGTACTTC